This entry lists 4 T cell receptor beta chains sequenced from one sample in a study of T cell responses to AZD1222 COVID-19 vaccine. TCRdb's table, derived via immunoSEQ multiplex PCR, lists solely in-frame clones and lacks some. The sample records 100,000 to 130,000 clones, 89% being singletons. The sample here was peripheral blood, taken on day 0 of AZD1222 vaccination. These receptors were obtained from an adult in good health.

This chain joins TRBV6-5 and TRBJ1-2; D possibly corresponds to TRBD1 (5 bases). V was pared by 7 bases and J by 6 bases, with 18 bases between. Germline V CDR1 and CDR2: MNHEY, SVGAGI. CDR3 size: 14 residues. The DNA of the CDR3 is TGTGCCAGCAACCTTGGGGACTTAAAGGATGGCTACACCTTC. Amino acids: CASNLGDLKDGYTF.

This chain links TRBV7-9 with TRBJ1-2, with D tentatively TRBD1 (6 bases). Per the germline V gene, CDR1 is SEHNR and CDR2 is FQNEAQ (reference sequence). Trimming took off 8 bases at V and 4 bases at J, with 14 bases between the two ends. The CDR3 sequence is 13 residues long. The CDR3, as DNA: TGTGCCAGCGCAGGGGTTTTCGGCTATGGCTACACCTTC. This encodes CASAGVFGYGYTF. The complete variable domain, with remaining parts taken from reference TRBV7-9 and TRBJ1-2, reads DTGVSQNPRHKITKRGQNVTFRCDPISEHNRLYWYRQTLGQGPEFLTYFQNEAQLEKSRLLSDRFSAERPKGSFSTLEIQRTEQGDSAMYLCASAGVFGYGYTFGSGTRLTVV.

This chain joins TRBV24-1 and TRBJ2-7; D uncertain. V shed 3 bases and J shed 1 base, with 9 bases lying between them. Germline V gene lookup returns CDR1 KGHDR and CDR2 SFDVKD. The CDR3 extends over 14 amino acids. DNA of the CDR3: TGTGCCACCAGTGATAGTCACCTATCCTACGAGCAGTACTTC. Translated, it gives CATSDSHLSYEQYF.

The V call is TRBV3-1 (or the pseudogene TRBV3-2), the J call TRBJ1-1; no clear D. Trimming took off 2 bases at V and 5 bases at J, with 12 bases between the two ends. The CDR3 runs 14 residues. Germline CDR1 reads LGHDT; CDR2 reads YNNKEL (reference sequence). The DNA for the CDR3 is TGTGCCAGCAGCCAAAGGGAGGGAACGACTGAAGCTTTCTTT. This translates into CASSQREGTTEAFF.